One T cell receptor (beta chain) is described in this entry. This clone was counted only a few times. Its specific antigen is unknown. Base-call qualities are not available, and no considerably larger clone is one nucleotide away. The germline V gene supplies CDR1 SQVTM and CDR2 ANQGSEA. Reading from cysteine to phenylalanine, the CDR3 counts 14 amino acids. CDR3 DNA is the only sequence kept; it has 42 bases, read in frame from the first base. These data originate in a study of shared clonotypes between healthy human individuals (dated by TCRdb to about 2020). Background for the entire study: The cohort included a few men and two women between 18 and 49 years of age. For each donor, CD4 naive and CD4 memory were each given three plates, CD8 naive was given two plates, and CD8 memory was given one plate. Blood TCR repertoires of a handful of healthy adults were deeply sequenced to estimate repertoire size and the extent of clonotype sharing between individuals. Libraries were prepared and TCR repertoires were sequenced by different laboratories using diverse techniques, in order to increase sequencing depth and limit assay-specific biases. Each donor's leukapheresis produced roughly between about 0.85 and 10 billion PBMCs. Overall study outcomes, separate from this receptor: Sharing across several donors was observed for around 5% of naive CD4, 3% to 3.5% of naive CD8, 2% to 2.5% of memory CD4, and roughly 0.43% of memory CD8 clonotypes. Incomplete sequencing was indicated by rarefaction of sorted-subset datasets, despite the large sequencing depth. The small number of donors limited the genetic and exposure-history diversity represented. Based on pairwise subsampling, the degree of clonotype sharing among donors was expected to be affected by sequencing depth. Compared with non-shared clonotypes, clonotypes shared by all four sorted-subset donors had higher generation probabilities. Naive subsets generally had larger estimated clonotype richness than memory subsets did. Only blood was sampled, and tissue TCR repertoires likely differ from those in blood.

Donors were healthy HIV-negative adults with no recently reported acute infections or vaccinations. Only Caucasian adults living in Nashville, Tennessee, USA were represented among the donors. CD4+ T cells were enriched by magnetic negative selection, after which naive cells were positively selected on CD45RA and the negative fraction was taken as the memory subset. Blood was obtained by leukapheresis, after which PBMCs were separated by Ficoll-Histopaque density gradient centrifugation and cryopreserved in liquid nitrogen vapor phase. Purity and quantity of every magnetically sorted T cell population were checked by analytical flow cytometry. Genomic DNA was isolated from each sorted fraction and quantified by UV absorbance on a Nanodrop 2000c. Using the deep immunoSEQ assay, TCR CDR3 regions were amplified from genomic DNA by multiplex PCR. For each cell subset, the extracted genomic DNA was distributed evenly across all wells of several immunoSEQ 96-well plates, and each plate served as one replicate. For sorted subsets, each replicate PCR was loaded with 200 ng genomic DNA, equivalent to approximately 27,000 T cell genomes. Purified libraries were measured with a Qubit 3.0 fluorometer, size-checked on a Bioanalyzer 2100, and measured again with the KAPA Library Quantification kit. A separate single-read 150-cycle Illumina NextSeq 550 flow cell was used to sequence each immunoSEQ 96-well plate. In the original analysis: The immunoSEQ output contained only junctional sequences without quality scores, so filtering could not match that applied to full-length reads. To assign V/J genes and CDR3, sequences were annotated using PyIR, a Python wrapper for IgBLAST v1.9, with IMGT germline references. Reads with weak V/J assignments (E-value above 1e-6), missing CDR3, stop codons, out-of-frame junctions, or ambiguous translated residues were removed. V3J clonotypes were defined as sequences sharing an identical inferred V gene, J gene, and CDR3 amino acid sequence. Percentage overlap between repertoires was calculated by dividing the number of shared unique clonotypes by the size of the smaller repertoire. Three approaches were used to assess repertoire richness: RTK rarefaction, the Chao1 estimator, and Recon v2.1 estimates of unobserved clonotypes. For all TCRbeta clonotypes obtained by the gDNA method from four donors, generation probabilities were computed with OLGA. The table was pulled from immuneACCESS by TCRdb, which kept in-frame rearrangements only. Such tables lose some clones; where checked, under half of the loss comes from unresolved V genes, and the rest has no known cause. The DNA gave D and trimming, while V, J and clone size come from that table. For this sample there are hundreds of thousands of clones; 73% appear just once. The biggest ten clones account for around 1.8% of the sample.

The material sequenced was memory CD4+ T cells sorted from blood. The sample's cell subset or site label, decoded: CD45RA-negative fraction. The clonotype was recovered from a woman younger than 45 in good health. The V and J genes are TRBV29-1 and TRBJ2-5, with 7 bases in between that match TRBD2. The encoded CDR3 is CSSSWGEGPETQYF. The bases are TGCAGTTCATCGTGGGGGGAGGGTCCAGAGACCCAGTACTTC. The CDR3, completed at both ends by the reference TRBV29-1 and TRBJ2-5 genes, gives the full variable domain SAVISQKPSRDICQRGTSLTIQCQVDSQVTMMFWYRQQPGQSLTLIATANQGSEATYESGFVIDKFPISRPNLTFSTLTVSNMSPEDSSIYLCSSSWGEGPETQYFGPGTRLLVL.